A single sample gave rise to the 14 T cell receptor beta chains below, sequenced in a study of regulatory T cells in long-lasting Graves disease. The time point here: newly diagnosed GD, antithyroid drugs for less than 3 months. Extracted PBMC RNA gave rise to the TCR library. The authors built TCR beta libraries using iRepertoire HTBI primers and Arm-PCR of CDR3 regions. TCRdb passed the multiplex PCR reads through MiXCR, listing each CDR3 protein once. Of 500,000 or so distinct CDR3 sequences in the sample, about 16% were seen once. These data were likewise used in another study, on T cells in Graves' hyperthyroidism and ophthalmopathy.

The material sequenced was peripheral blood mononuclear cells (PBMCs), taken at new diagnosis, from a patient treated with antithyroid drugs. Every receptor here comes from a woman aged 35 to 60 with Graves disease.

The sample holds many counts of this clonotype. The CDR3 DNA is TGTGCCAGCAGCTCCCGCGGAGGACAGCAGAACACTGAAGCTTTCTTT. Translation: CASSSRGGQQNTEAFF. The chain joins TRBV7-9 to TRBJ1-1, with D perhaps matching TRBD1 (6 bases). In germline, CDR1 is SEHNR, CDR2 FQNEAQ (reference sequence). V was clipped by 4 bases and J by 1 base, with 16 bases between them. The CDR3 runs to 16 residues.

This clonotype was seen a few times. This chain uses TRBV30 with TRBJ1-2, with TRBD1 as a possible D gene (6 bases). Deletions cut 4 bases from V and 4 bases from J, with 13 bases between. Germline V CDR1 and CDR2: GTSNPN, SVGIG (reference sequence). There are 13 residues in the CDR3. For the CDR3, the DNA is TGTGCCTGGAATGTTAGGACAGTCTATGGCTACACCTTC. It encodes CAWNVRTVYGYTF.

This chain joins TRBV27 and TRBJ1-1, with D perhaps TRBD1 (5 bases). CDR3 length: 15 residues. The ends were cut back, 2 bases at V and 0 bases at J, with 10 bases in the middle. Germline V gene lookup returns CDR1 MNHEY and CDR2 SMNVEV (reference sequence). CDR3 sequence: CASSLRGGLNTEAFF. CDR3 DNA: TGTGCCAGCAGTTTACGGGGGGGATTGAACACTGAAGCTTTCTTT.

The chain recombines TRBV10-2 with TRBJ2-5; 8 nucleotides align to TRBD2. The V segment lost 6 bases and the J segment 1 base; nucleotides outside the gene matches: 4. Looked up from germline, CDR1 is WSHSY and CDR2 is SAAADI. This CDR3 is 14 amino acids long. The CDR3 sequence: CASSQLAGQETQYF. The CDR3 region has the DNA TGCGCCAGCAGCCAGCTAGCGGGCCAAGAGACCCAGTACTTC.

At least ten counts were recorded for this clonotype. V gene TRBV5-8 combines with J gene TRBJ1-2, with TRBD1 matching 9 bases. Germline V gives CDR1 SGHTS, CDR2 YDEGEE. Trimming at V came to 6 bases and at J to 1 base, leaving 4 bases not matched to a gene. The CDR3 runs 14 residues. CDR3 amino acids: CASTTGGVNYGYTF. The CDR3 DNA sequence: TGTGCCAGCACAACAGGGGGCGTTAACTATGGCTACACCTTC.

This rearrangement joins TRBV2 to TRBJ1-3, with 7 positions matching TRBD1. The V segment lost 5 bases and the J segment 1 base; nucleotides outside the gene matches: 5. The CDR3 covers 15 residues. Germline V gives CDR1 SNHLY, CDR2 FYNNEI. This chain's CDR3 is CASSRQGNSGNTIYF. The CDR3 bases are TGTGCCAGCAGTCGACAGGGCAATTCTGGAAACACCATATATTTT.

Details on this clonotype: Without the conserved terminal phenylalanine or tryptophan, this CDR3 likely stems from a read error. The chain links TRBV2 to TRBJ1-2; a possible D gene is TRBD1 (5 bases). Trimming stripped 3 bases from V and 8 bases from J, with 13 bases between. The CDR3 length is 13 residues. CDR1 is SNHLY, CDR2 FYNNEI, per germline. The CDR3 sequence: CASSDEGHRGYTL. The CDR3 DNA follows: TGTGCCAGCAGTGATGAAGGACACAGGGGCTACACCCTC.

The chain combines TRBV6-1 with TRBJ1-6, with 8 nucleotides matching TRBD1. CDR3 size: 14 residues. Trimming removed 8 bases from V and 9 bases from J; junction bases left unmatched: 9. Looked up from germline, CDR1 is MNHNS and CDR2 is SASEGT. CDR3 sequence reads: CASARTGSSSPLHF. In DNA form, the CDR3 reads TGTGCCAGCGCTAGGACAGGGAGTAGTTCACCCCTCCACTTT.

This clonotype has at least ten counts. V gene TRBV10-3 combines with J gene TRBJ1-5; a possible D gene is TRBD1 (6 bases). CDR1 ENHRY and CDR2 SYGVKD come from the germline V gene. V lost 6 bases and J 7 bases, leaving 10 bases between the germline ends. The CDR3 covers 12 residues. This CDR3 reads CAISRGGQPQHF. The CDR3, as DNA: TGTGCCATCAGCAGGGGAGGGCAGCCCCAGCATTTT.

This chain connects TRBV10-3 to TRBJ1-2; tentative D call: TRBD1 (5 bases). The CDR3 totals 20 residues. CDR1 is ENHRY, CDR2 SYGVKD, per germline. Trimming removed 2 bases at V and 0 bases at J, with 25 bases between. The CDR3 DNA follows: TGTGCCATCAGTGAGAGATTTTCTAAGGGGCATGGTGAAGCTAACTATGGCTACACCTTC. It is translated as CAISERFSKGHGEANYGYTF.

The chain combines TRBV25-1 with TRBJ1-6; the D is unclear. The CDR3 loop spans 16 amino acids. Germline CDR1 reads MGHDK; CDR2 reads SYGVNS. Trimming took 3 bases from V and 0 from J, leaving 9 bases between them. Written as DNA, the CDR3 is TGTGCCAGCAGTGACAAAGTTAGCTCCTATAATTCACCCCTCCACTTT. Translating gives CASSDKVSSYNSPLHF.

This clonotype was seen repeatedly, ten times or more. The V and J genes are TRBV12-3 or TRBV12-4 and TRBJ2-1; TRBD1 is a possible D gene (5 bases). This CDR3 is 14 amino acids long. V shed 9 bases and J shed 6 bases, with 18 bases lying between them. CDR3 region: CASNQRGSVNEQFF. In DNA form, the CDR3 reads TGTGCCAGTAACCAAAGGGGTTCAGTCAATGAGCAGTTCTTC.

This clonotype appeared a few times. The V call is TRBV29-1, the J call TRBJ1-1, with a tentative D call TRBD1 (5 bases). Germline values: CDR1 SQVTM, CDR2 ANQGSEA. The CDR3 is 13 residues long. V was clipped by 4 bases and J by 0 bases, with 9 bases between them. CDR3 protein: CSVGGAMNTEAFF. Written as DNA, the CDR3 is TGCAGCGTTGGTGGGGCGATGAACACTGAAGCTTTCTTT.

Note on this clonotype: A much larger clone is a single base away; this may be a read error. The gene calls are TRBV3-1 and TRBJ1-1; D unclear. The CDR3 runs to 15 residues. Per germline, CDR1 LGHDT and CDR2 YNNKEL (reference sequence). CDR3 in DNA: TGTGTCAGCAGCCAAGCGGGGAAAATGAACACTGAAGCTTTCTTT. Translation gives CVSSQAGKMNTEAFF.